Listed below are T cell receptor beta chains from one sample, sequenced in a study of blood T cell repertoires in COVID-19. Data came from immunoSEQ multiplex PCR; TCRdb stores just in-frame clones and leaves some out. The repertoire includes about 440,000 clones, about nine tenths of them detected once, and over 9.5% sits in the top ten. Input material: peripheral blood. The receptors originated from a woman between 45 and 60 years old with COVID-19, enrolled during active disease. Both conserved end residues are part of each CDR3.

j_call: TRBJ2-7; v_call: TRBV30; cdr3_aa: CAWSRGTLTYEQYF
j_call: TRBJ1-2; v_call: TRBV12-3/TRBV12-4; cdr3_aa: CASSPDRHYGYTF
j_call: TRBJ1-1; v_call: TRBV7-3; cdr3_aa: CASSSQGLGTEAFF
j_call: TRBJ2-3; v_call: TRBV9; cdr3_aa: CASSARTSGGSF
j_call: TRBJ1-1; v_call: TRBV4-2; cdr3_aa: CASSQEGTGGAEAFF
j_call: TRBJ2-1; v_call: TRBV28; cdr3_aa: CASSPQDRYNEQFF
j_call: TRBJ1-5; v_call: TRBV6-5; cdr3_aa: CASRQGVSSNQPQHF
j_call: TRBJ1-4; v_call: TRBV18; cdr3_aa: CASSPWQKPNEKLFF
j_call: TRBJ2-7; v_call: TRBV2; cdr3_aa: CASSSPGEQYF
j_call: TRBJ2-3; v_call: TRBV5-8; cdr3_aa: CASSPGTSGGATDTQYF
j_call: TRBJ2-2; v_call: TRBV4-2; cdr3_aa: CASSQGPAGALGGELFF
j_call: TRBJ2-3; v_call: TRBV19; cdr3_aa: CASSTLIAGSQYF
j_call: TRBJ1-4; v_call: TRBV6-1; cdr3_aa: CASSEAQGYGEKLFF
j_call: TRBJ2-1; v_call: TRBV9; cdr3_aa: CASSDGTSGVDEQFF
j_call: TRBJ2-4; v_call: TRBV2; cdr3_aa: CASTEGEGLNIQYF
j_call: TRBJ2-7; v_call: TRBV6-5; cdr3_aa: CASDLMGSGGAEYF
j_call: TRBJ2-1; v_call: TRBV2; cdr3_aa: CAGQAGGSYNEQFF
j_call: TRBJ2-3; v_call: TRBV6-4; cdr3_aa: CASKGVSTDTQYF
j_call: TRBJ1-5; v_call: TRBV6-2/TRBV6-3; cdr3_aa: CASSHDPTGTGDQPQHF
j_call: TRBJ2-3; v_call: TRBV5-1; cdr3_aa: CASSLQGRESDTQYF
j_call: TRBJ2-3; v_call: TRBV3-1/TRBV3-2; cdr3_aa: CASSQDASGGGADTQYF
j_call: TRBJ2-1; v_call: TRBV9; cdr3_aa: CASSVVGTLDNEQFF
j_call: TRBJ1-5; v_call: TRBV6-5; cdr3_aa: CASSGQDYQPQHF
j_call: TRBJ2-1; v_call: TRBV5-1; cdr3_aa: CASSLAAVSYNEQFF
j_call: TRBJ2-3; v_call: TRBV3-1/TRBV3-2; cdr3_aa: CASSQERGNTQYF
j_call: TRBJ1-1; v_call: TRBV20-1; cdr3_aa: CSARSSEAFF
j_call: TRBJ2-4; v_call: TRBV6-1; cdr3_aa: CASSEGTGKNIQYF
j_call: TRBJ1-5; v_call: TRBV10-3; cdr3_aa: CAISDGDLGPQHF
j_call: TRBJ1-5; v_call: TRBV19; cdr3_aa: CASSILHGGMQPQHF
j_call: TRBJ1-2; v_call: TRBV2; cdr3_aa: CASGPVTYGYTF
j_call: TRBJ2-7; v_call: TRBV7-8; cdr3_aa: CASSPGQVLSYEQYF
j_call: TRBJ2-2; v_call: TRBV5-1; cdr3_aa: CASSPKAGPNTGELFF
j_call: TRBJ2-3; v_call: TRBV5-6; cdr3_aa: CASSLEVAGASTDTQYF
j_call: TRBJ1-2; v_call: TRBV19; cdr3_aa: CASSTGQNNYGYTF
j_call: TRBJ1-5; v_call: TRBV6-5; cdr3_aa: CASSRQAWSSQPQHF
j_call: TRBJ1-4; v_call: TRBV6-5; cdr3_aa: CASRLVGQGFEKLFF